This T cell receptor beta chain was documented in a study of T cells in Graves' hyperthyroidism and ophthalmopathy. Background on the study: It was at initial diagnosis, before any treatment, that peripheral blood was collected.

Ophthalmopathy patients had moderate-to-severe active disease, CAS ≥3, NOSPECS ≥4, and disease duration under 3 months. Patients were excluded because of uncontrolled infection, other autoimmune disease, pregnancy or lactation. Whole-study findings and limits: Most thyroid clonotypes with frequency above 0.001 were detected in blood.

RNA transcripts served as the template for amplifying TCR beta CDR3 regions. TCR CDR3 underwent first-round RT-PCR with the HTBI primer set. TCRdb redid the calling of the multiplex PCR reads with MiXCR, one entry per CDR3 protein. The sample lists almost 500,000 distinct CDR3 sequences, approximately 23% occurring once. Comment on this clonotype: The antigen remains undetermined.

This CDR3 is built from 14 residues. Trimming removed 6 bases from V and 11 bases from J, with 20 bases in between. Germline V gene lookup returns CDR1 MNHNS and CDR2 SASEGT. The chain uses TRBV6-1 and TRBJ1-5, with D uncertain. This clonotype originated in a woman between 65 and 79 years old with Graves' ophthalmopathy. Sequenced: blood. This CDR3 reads CASRKMGSGLAQHF. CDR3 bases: TGTGCCAGCAGGAAGATGGGTTCTGGGTTGGCCCAGCATTTT.